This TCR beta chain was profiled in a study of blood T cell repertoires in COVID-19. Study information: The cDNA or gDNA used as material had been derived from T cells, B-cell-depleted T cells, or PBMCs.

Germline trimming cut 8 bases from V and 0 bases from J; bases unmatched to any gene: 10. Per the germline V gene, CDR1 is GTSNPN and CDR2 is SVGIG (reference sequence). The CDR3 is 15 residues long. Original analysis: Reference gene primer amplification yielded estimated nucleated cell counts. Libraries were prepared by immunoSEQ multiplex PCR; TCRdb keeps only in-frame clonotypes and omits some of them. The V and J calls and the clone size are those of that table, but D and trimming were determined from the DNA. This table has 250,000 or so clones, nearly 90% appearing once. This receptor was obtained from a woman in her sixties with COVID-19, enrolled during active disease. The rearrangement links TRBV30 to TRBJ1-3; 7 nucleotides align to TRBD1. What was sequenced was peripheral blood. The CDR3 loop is CAKREGAGSGNTIYF. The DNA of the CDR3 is TGTGCCAAACGCGAGGGGGCGGGCTCTGGAAACACCATATATTTT.